This T cell receptor (beta chain) was observed in a study of blood T cells in healthy people across ages. There are 12 residues in the CDR3. The germline gives CDR1 DFQATT, CDR2 SNEGSKA (reference sequence). The ends were cut back, 3 bases at V and 2 bases at J, with 7 bases in the middle. Primers used in a second PCR of roughly 7 to 11 cycles were a sample-barcoded 5' primer and a J-beta primer mix. CDR3-containing paired-end reads numbered at least 3 million in each sample. TCRdb fed the 5' RACE reads into MiXCR, producing one record per CDR3 protein. The data contain over a million distinct CDR3 sequences, almost 60% of them singletons.

Source material: blood. This TCR came from a man aged 18-30 years in good health. The chain combines TRBV20-1 with TRBJ2-5, with D uncertain. Written as DNA, the CDR3 is TGCAGTGCTAGTACGCGGCAAGAGACCCAGTACTTC. Protein sequence: CSASTRQETQYF.